Below, 6 T cell receptor beta chains from the same sample are listed, as sequenced in a study of blood T cell repertoires in COVID-19 (dated by TCRdb to about 2020). The library was prepared using the immunoSEQ multiplex PCR assay. The source is immuneACCESS, and TCRdb retained only in-frame sequences with V and J called. Part of the clones is not carried over; for the studies checked, unresolved V genes explain less than half of this, and the remainder is unexplained. Present in this sample are roughly 140,000 clones, approximately 90% of which were seen just once. The ten largest clones represent about 2.4% of the sample. The sample was peripheral blood. The source of these receptors is a woman in her sixties or seventies with acute or convalescent COVID-19.

The rearrangement joins TRBV6-1 to TRBJ1-4; D possibly corresponds to TRBD1 (6 bases). V was clipped by 3 bases and J by 10 bases, with 21 bases between them. Looked up from germline, CDR1 is MNHNS and CDR2 is SASEGT. The CDR3 totals 16 residues. CDR3 DNA: TGTGCCAGCAGTGAGAATCCCAACAGGGCCGGCGGAAAACTGTTTTTT. It translates to CASSENPNRAGGKLFF.

The CDR3 loop reads CASSIPTGMNEKLFF. Here the CDR3 DNA reads TGTGCCAGCAGCATCCCGACGGGGATGAATGAAAAACTGTTTTTT. The chain links TRBV7-8 to TRBJ1-4; D ambiguous. Trimming took off 5 bases at V and 5 bases at J, with 15 bases between the two ends. Looked up from germline, CDR1 is SGHVS and CDR2 is FQNEAQ. There are 15 residues in the CDR3.

V is TRBV9 and J is TRBJ1-1; no reliable D call. From germline, CDR1 is SGDLS and CDR2 YYNGEE. Trimming removed 0 bases from V and 7 bases from J, with 13 bases in between. This CDR3 has 14 amino acids. The CDR3 loop is CASSVVSLAGEAFF. For the CDR3, the DNA is TGTGCCAGCAGCGTAGTCAGTCTGGCTGGTGAAGCTTTCTTT.

This clone is a singleton in its sample. This rearrangement joins TRBV24-1 to TRBJ2-2; 8 bases match TRBD1. The CDR3 is 19 amino acids. V was clipped by 4 bases and J by 5 bases; unmatched bases: 17. Germline CDR1 reads KGHDR; CDR2 reads SFDVKD. CDR3 loop: CATSDPPLRQGASTGELFF. CDR3 nucleotides: TGTGCCACCAGTGACCCCCCCCTCCGGCAGGGGGCGAGTACCGGGGAGCTGTTTTTT.

V gene TRBV13 combines with J gene TRBJ2-5, with 8 bases aligning to TRBD2. The germline gives CDR1 PRHDT, CDR2 FYEKMQ (reference sequence). The CDR3 is 15 residues long. The V segment lost 1 base and the J segment 0 bases; nucleotides outside the gene matches: 1. CDR3 DNA sequence: TGTGCCAGCAGCTTAGCGGGGGGGTACCAAGAGACCCAGTACTTC. This codes for CASSLAGGYQETQYF.

V is TRBV10-3 and J is TRBJ1-2, with TRBD1 matching over 12 bases. Germline-derived CDR1 and CDR2 are ENHRY and SYGVKD. The V and J ends lost 2 bases and 8 bases, in that order; junction bases with no gene match: 9. This CDR3 comprises 16 residues. CDR3 nucleotide sequence: TGTGCCATCAGTGAGACCGCCGGGACAGGGGGCGACGGCTACACCTTC. Protein: CAISETAGTGGDGYTF.